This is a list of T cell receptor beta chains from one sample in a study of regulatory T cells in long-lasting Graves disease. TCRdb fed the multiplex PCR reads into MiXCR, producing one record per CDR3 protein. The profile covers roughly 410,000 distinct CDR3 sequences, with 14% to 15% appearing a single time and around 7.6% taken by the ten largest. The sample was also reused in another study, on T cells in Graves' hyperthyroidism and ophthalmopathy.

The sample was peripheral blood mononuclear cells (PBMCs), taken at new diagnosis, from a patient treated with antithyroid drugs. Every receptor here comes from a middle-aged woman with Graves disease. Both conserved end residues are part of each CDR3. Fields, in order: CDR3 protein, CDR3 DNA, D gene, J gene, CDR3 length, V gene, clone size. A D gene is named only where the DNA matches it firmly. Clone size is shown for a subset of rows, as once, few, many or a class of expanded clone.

CDR3: CATSDPGLAGRSEQFF
DNA: TGTGCCACCAGTGACCCGGGACTAGCGGGAAGATCTGAGCAGTTCTTC
D: TRBD2
J: TRBJ2-1
length: 16
V: TRBV24-1
size: many

CDR3: CASSTTGGAHYGYTF
DNA: TGTGCCAGCAGTACCACAGGGGGCGCTCACTATGGCTACACCTTC
D: TRBD1
J: TRBJ1-2
length: 15
V: TRBV28
size: many

CDR3: CASSLTGGENQPQHF
DNA: TGTGCCAGCAGCCTTACAGGGGGCGAAAATCAGCCCCAGCATTTT
D: TRBD1
J: TRBJ1-5
length: 15
V: TRBV7-3
size: many

CDR3: CAISEDSAKFRQFF
DNA: TGTGCCATCAGTGAGGATAGCGCGAAATTTCGGCAGTTCTTC
D: -
J: TRBJ2-1
length: 14
V: TRBV10-3
size: many

CDR3: CAISEYRGSNQPQHF
DNA: TGTGCCATCAGTGAATACCGAGGTTCGAATCAGCCCCAGCATTTT
D: -
J: TRBJ1-5
length: 15
V: TRBV10-3
size: many

CDR3: CASTLVTGTEAFF
DNA: TGTGCCTCGACTTTGGTAACTGGCACTGAAGCTTTCTTT
D: -
J: TRBJ1-1
length: 13
V: TRBV19
size: few

CDR3: CASSIGAGPNSNQPQHF
DNA: TGTGCCAGTAGTATAGGGGCAGGGCCAAATAGCAATCAGCCCCAGCATTTT
D: -
J: TRBJ1-5
length: 17
V: TRBV19
size: many

CDR3: CASRGGGGDYEQYF
DNA: TGCGCCAGCAGGGGAGGGGGGGGAGACTACGAGCAGTACTTC
D: -
J: TRBJ2-7
length: 14
V: TRBV10-2
size: many

CDR3: CASSYSTSGSNEQFF
DNA: TGTGCCAGCAGTTACTCGACTAGCGGGAGTAATGAGCAGTTCTTC
D: TRBD2
J: TRBJ2-1
length: 15
V: TRBV6-5
size: many

CDR3: CSVTWPTSGYYEQYF
DNA: TGCAGCGTTACCTGGCCTACTAGCGGATACTACGAGCAGTACTTC
D: TRBD2
J: TRBJ2-7
length: 15
V: TRBV29-1
size: -

CDR3: CAWSRGNNEQFF
DNA: TGTGCCTGGAGTAGAGGTAACAATGAGCAGTTCTTC
D: -
J: TRBJ2-1
length: 12
V: TRBV30
size: many

CDR3: CASSVVSAPRWPGELFF
DNA: TGTGCCAGCAGCGTAGTTAGCGCCCCTCGATGGCCCGGGGAGCTGTTTTTT
D: -
J: TRBJ2-2
length: 17
V: TRBV9
size: few

CDR3: CASSSGTIGTDTQYF
DNA: TGTGCCAGCAGCTCCGGGACAATCGGCACAGATACGCAGTATTTT
D: -
J: TRBJ2-3
length: 15
V: TRBV7-9
size: many

CDR3: CATSDTSGSEDTQYF
DNA: TGTGCCACCAGTGACACTAGCGGGAGCGAAGATACGCAGTATTTT
D: TRBD2
J: TRBJ2-3
length: 15
V: TRBV24-1
size: -

CDR3: CASSPQTSGINTGELFF
DNA: TGCGCCAGCAGCCCGCAGACTAGCGGGATCAACACCGGGGAGCTGTTTTTT
D: TRBD2
J: TRBJ2-2
length: 17
V: TRBV5-1
size: many

CDR3: CASSFSQGAAGEQYF
DNA: TGCGCCAGCAGCTTTAGTCAGGGGGCCGCGGGCGAGCAGTACTTC
D: TRBD1
J: TRBJ2-7
length: 15
V: TRBV5-1
size: many

CDR3: CASSLRQGLGANVLTF
DNA: TGTGCCAGTAGTTTGCGACAGGGTCTCGGGGCCAACGTCCTGACTTTC
D: TRBD1
J: TRBJ2-6
length: 16
V: TRBV19
size: few

CDR3: CASREGGVAEAFF
DNA: TGTGCCAGCAGAGAAGGCGGGGTGGCTGAAGCTTTCTTT
D: -
J: TRBJ1-1
length: 13
V: TRBV13
size: many

CDR3: CASSFTGGLEKLFF
DNA: TGTGCCAGCAGCTTTACCGGGGGTCTTGAAAAACTGTTTTTT
D: -
J: TRBJ1-4
length: 14
V: TRBV7-9
size: few

CDR3: CASSPRAGADEQYF
DNA: TGTGCCAGCAGTCCTAGGGCAGGGGCCGACGAGCAGTACTTC
D: -
J: TRBJ2-7
length: 14
V: TRBV12-3/TRBV12-4
size: -

CDR3: CASSLARGGDSPLHF
DNA: TGTGCCAGCAGTTTGGCCAGGGGTGGCGATTCACCCCTCCACTTT
D: -
J: TRBJ1-6
length: 15
V: TRBV27
size: many

CDR3: CASSQAGTRVFNEQFF
DNA: TGTGCCAGCAGCCAAGCCGGGACTAGGGTCTTCAATGAGCAGTTCTTC
D: TRBD2
J: TRBJ2-1
length: 16
V: TRBV28
size: -

CDR3: CASSSPGTGSETQYF
DNA: TGTGCCAGCAGTTCTCCCGGGACAGGGTCCGAGACCCAGTACTTC
D: TRBD1
J: TRBJ2-5
length: 15
V: TRBV6-9
size: -

CDR3: CASSPDLLIQETQYF
DNA: TGCGCCAGCAGCCCCGATCTGCTGATCCAAGAGACCCAGTACTTC
D: -
J: TRBJ2-5
length: 15
V: TRBV5-1
size: -

CDR3: CASSLPDRGNEQYF
DNA: TGTGCCAGCAGCTTACCGGACAGGGGGAACGAGCAGTACTTC
D: TRBD1
J: TRBJ2-7
length: 14
V: TRBV13
size: -

CDR3: CASSFGREETQYF
DNA: TGTGCCAGCAGTTTCGGGCGGGAAGAGACCCAGTACTTC
D: -
J: TRBJ2-5
length: 13
V: TRBV28
size: many

CDR3: CSVGDRANYGYTF
DNA: TGCAGCGTCGGGGACAGAGCTAACTATGGCTACACCTTC
D: TRBD1
J: TRBJ1-2
length: 13
V: TRBV29-1
size: -

CDR3: CASSLISTDTQYF
DNA: TGTGCCAGCAGCCTCATCAGCACAGATACGCAGTATTTT
D: -
J: TRBJ2-3
length: 13
V: TRBV7-3
size: few

CDR3: CASSFPQGGYTF
DNA: TGTGCCAGCAGTTTCCCGCAGGGTGGCTACACCTTC
D: -
J: TRBJ1-2
length: 12
V: TRBV28
size: -

CDR3: CASSEGQGARNEQFF
DNA: TGTGCCAGCAGCGAGGGACAGGGGGCGCGGAATGAGCAGTTCTTC
D: TRBD1
J: TRBJ2-1
length: 15
V: TRBV5-4
size: -

CDR3: CASSLDPQRAYEQYF
DNA: TGTGCCAGCAGCTTAGACCCTCAGAGGGCCTACGAGCAGTACTTC
D: -
J: TRBJ2-7
length: 15
V: TRBV7-6
size: -

CDR3: CASSFQSGSYEQYF
DNA: TGTGCCAGCAGTTTTCAAAGCGGGTCCTACGAGCAGTACTTC
D: -
J: TRBJ2-7
length: 14
V: TRBV28
size: many

CDR3: CASTPRESYYSNQPQHF
DNA: TGTGCCAGCACCCCAAGAGAAAGCTACTATAGCAATCAGCCCCAGCATTTT
D: -
J: TRBJ1-5
length: 17
V: TRBV5-8
size: -

CDR3: CASSRRPDSGANVLTF
DNA: TGTGCCAGCAGCCGGAGACCGGACTCTGGGGCCAACGTCCTGACTTTC
D: -
J: TRBJ2-6
length: 16
V: TRBV11-2
size: -

CDR3: CASSRMTGENEQFF
DNA: TGTGCCAGCAGCAGAATGACAGGGGAAAATGAGCAGTTCTTC
D: TRBD1
J: TRBJ2-1
length: 14
V: TRBV5-6
size: many

CDR3: CASNSGGRETQYF
DNA: TGTGCCAGCAACTCGGGCGGGCGAGAGACCCAGTACTTC
D: -
J: TRBJ2-5
length: 13
V: TRBV5-6
size: -

CDR3: CASSQNTGKGKPQHF
DNA: TGTGCCAGCAGCCAAAATACAGGGAAGGGTAAGCCCCAGCATTTT
D: -
J: TRBJ1-5
length: 15
V: TRBV4-2
size: few

CDR3: CASSSVVDSVGEQFF
DNA: TGTGCCAGCAGCTCGGTGGTTGATAGCGTCGGTGAGCAGTTCTTC
D: -
J: TRBJ2-1
length: 15
V: TRBV7-2
size: many

CDR3: CAISESGDSPYEQYF
DNA: TGTGCCATCAGTGAGTCAGGGGACTCCCCCTACGAGCAGTACTTC
D: -
J: TRBJ2-7
length: 15
V: TRBV10-3
size: many

CDR3: CASSQPLVRSYNEQFF
DNA: TGCGCCAGCAGCCAACCACTAGTCAGATCCTACAATGAGCAGTTCTTC
D: -
J: TRBJ2-1
length: 16
V: TRBV4-1
size: few

CDR3: CASSLGGGVEYGYTF
DNA: TGTGCCAGCAGCTTAGGAGGGGGTGTGGAGTATGGCTACACCTTC
D: -
J: TRBJ1-2
length: 15
V: TRBV11-3
size: many

CDR3: CASSEDSSYNSPLHF
DNA: TGTGCCTCCTCTGAGGACAGCTCCTATAATTCACCCCTCCACTTT
D: -
J: TRBJ1-6
length: 15
V: TRBV19
size: many

CDR3: CASSSSGTGWSRHTGELFF
DNA: TGTGCCAGCAGCTCCTCCGGGACAGGGTGGTCAAGGCACACCGGGGAGCTGTTTTTT
D: TRBD1
J: TRBJ2-2
length: 19
V: TRBV7-2
size: -

CDR3: CASSVAPGGSSTEAFF
DNA: TGTGCCAGCAGCGTAGCTCCCGGGGGTTCGAGCACTGAAGCTTTCTTT
D: -
J: TRBJ1-1
length: 16
V: TRBV3-1
size: -

CDR3: CSATNLAGSGNEQFF
DNA: TGCAGTGCAACTAATCTAGCGGGATCGGGCAATGAGCAGTTCTTC
D: TRBD2
J: TRBJ2-1
length: 15
V: TRBV20-1
size: few

CDR3: CASSPRGWGGQPQHF
DNA: TGTGCTAGCAGCCCCAGGGGCTGGGGTGGTCAGCCCCAGCATTTT
D: -
J: TRBJ1-5
length: 15
V: TRBV7-7
size: few